Listed here are 32 T cell receptor beta chains from one sample, sequenced in a study of T cell repertoires in cytomegalovirus infection. TCRdb analysed the reads with MiXCR anew, one entry per CDR3 protein. The table includes 700,000 to 950,000 distinct CDR3 sequences, approximately 30% detected once. These TCRs' antigens remain unknown. The specimen was cultured CD8+ T cells from PBMCs, collected from culture after CMV antigen stimulation. The receptors come from a human donor in good health (CMV status not recorded). Some clones in this sample may be carry-over from other donors' samples.

This clonotype was counted ten times or more. The chain carries TRBV6-1 and TRBJ2-2, with 7 bases identical to TRBD1. The CDR3 loop spans 14 amino acids. CDR1 and CDR2 (germline): MNHNS, SASEGT. V trimming: 6 bases; J trimming: 4 bases; junction bases outside the gene matches: 5. The CDR3 bases are TGTGCCAGCAGAACAGGGGCCACCACCGGGGAGCTGTTTTTT. This sequence encodes CASRTGATTGELFF.

J is TRBJ1-2 and V is TRBV5-1, with TRBD1 identical over 8 bases. Trimming took 2 bases from V and 6 from J; bases not matched to a gene: 9. CDR3 length: 15 residues. Germline V gives CDR1 SGHRS, CDR2 YFSETQ. In DNA form, the CDR3 reads TGCGCCAGCAGCTTACCGGACAGGGCGGAGGATGGCTACACCTTC. Translated: CASSLPDRAEDGYTF.

V and J are TRBV12-3 or TRBV12-4 and TRBJ2-1; the D is unclear. The V end was cut by 4 bases, the J end by 10 bases, with 11 bases between. The CDR3 covers 12 residues. DNA of the CDR3: TGTGCCAGCAGTTCTCACAGTGAAGAGCAGTTCTTC. It specifies CASSSHSEEQFF.

The chain couples TRBV6-6 to TRBJ2-3; D is unclear. V lost 5 bases and J lost 7, with 10 bases in between. This CDR3 is 12 amino acids long. CDR1 MNHNY and CDR2 SVGAGI come from the germline V gene (reference sequence). CDR3 DNA sequence: TGTGCCAGCAGTGACACCGCGTATACGCAGTATTTT. As protein: CASSDTAYTQYF.

The genes are TRBV5-6 and TRBJ2-7; 7 bases are a match to TRBD1. Per germline, CDR1 SGHDT and CDR2 YYEEEE. Losses at the gene ends were 0 bases for V and 3 bases for J; bases not matched to a gene: 3. The CDR3 sequence is 14 residues long. CDR3 DNA: TGTGCCAGCAGCTTGGGGGGACAGTACTACGAGCAGTACGTC. Amino acid sequence: CASSLGGQYYEQYV.

The chain joins TRBV15 to TRBJ2-2; perhaps TRBD1 as D (6 bases). Between the trimmed V and J ends, which lost 1 base and 6 bases, there was a span of 9 bases. Germline values: CDR1 LNHNV, CDR2 YYDKDF (reference sequence). This CDR3 has 14 residues. The DNA of the CDR3 is TGTGCCACCAGCAGAGCACAGGGACCCGGGGAGCTGTTTTTT. It translates to CATSRAQGPGELFF.

This clonotype was detected only a few times. This chain uses TRBV7-4 with TRBJ2-7; 7 positions match TRBD1. Per germline, CDR1 SGHVT and CDR2 SQSDAQ. CDR3 length: 23 amino acids. V was pared by 3 bases and J by 0 bases, with 29 bases of the junction left unmatched. The CDR3 spells CASSFSHRVPGQLTPYDSYEQYF. CDR3 in DNA: TGTGCCAGCAGCTTTTCTCATCGGGTACCGGGACAGCTAACTCCCTATGACTCCTACGAGCAGTACTTC.

CDR3: CASSQYPDRRNLEAFF. CDR3 sequence (DNA): TGCGCCAGCAGCCAATACCCCGACAGGAGAAACTTAGAAGCTTTCTTT. The chain links TRBV4-3 to TRBJ1-1; TRBD1 is a possible D gene (6 bases). CDR1 is LGHNA and CDR2 is YSLEER in the germline V gene. The CDR3 sequence is 16 residues long. V was shortened by 2 bases and J by 8 bases, with 21 bases between the two germline ends.

This chain joins TRBV6-1 and TRBJ2-1; possible D gene TRBD1, 5 bases. The germline V gene has CDR1 MNHNS and CDR2 SASEGT. The germline V and J ends were trimmed by 7 bases and 0 bases, with 10 bases remaining between them. The CDR3 runs 14 residues. The DNA for the CDR3 is TGTGCCAGCACAGGGCACCGCTCCTACAATGAGCAGTTCTTC. As protein: CASTGHRSYNEQFF.

The chain carries TRBV6-1 and TRBJ1-5; D might be TRBD1 (5 bases). V lost 1 base to trimming and J lost 3 bases, with 16 bases between them. The CDR3 loop spans 17 amino acids. Germline-derived CDR1 and CDR2 are MNHNS and SASEGT. Here the CDR3 reads CASSEVGPWGNNQPQHF. The CDR3 DNA follows: TGTGCCAGCAGTGAAGTGGGTCCTTGGGGGAACAATCAGCCCCAGCATTTT.

The J gene is TRBJ2-1, the V gene TRBV7-3; the match to TRBD2 covers 8 bases. Germline V CDR1 and CDR2: SGHTA, FQGTGA. V lost 2 bases to trimming and J lost 12 bases; unmatched junction nucleotides: 3. This CDR3 has 12 amino acids. The CDR3 spells CASSLAGGVQFF. The CDR3, as DNA: TGTGCCAGCAGCTTAGCGGGGGGAGTGCAGTTCTTC.

As DNA, the CDR3 is TGTGCCAGCAGTCTAGCGAGGGGCCCTAGCACAGATACGCAGTATTTT. Its translation: CASSLARGPSTDTQYF. The V and J genes are TRBV6-5 and TRBJ2-3, with D possibly TRBD2 on 6 matching bases. V shed 5 bases and J shed 0 bases, with 15 bases lying between them. The length of the CDR3 is 16 residues. The V gene's germline CDR1 is MNHEY and CDR2 SVGAGI.

This clonotype occurred once. The rearrangement joins TRBV27 to TRBJ2-3; perhaps TRBD2 as D (5 bases). The CDR3 extends over 18 amino acids. In germline, CDR1 is MNHEY, CDR2 SMNVEV (reference sequence). V dropped 6 bases and J dropped 4 bases, with 26 bases sitting between them. The CDR3 spells CASSPNRPGRYIPDTQYF. CDR3 nucleotides: TGTGCCAGCAGCCCCAACCGTCCGGGAAGGTATATACCAGATACGCAGTATTTT.

This clonotype has a handful of counts. J is TRBJ1-5 and V is TRBV19; D not certain. With 7 bases removed from V and 4 bases from J, the gap between germline ends came to 14 bases. CDR1 is LNHDA, CDR2 SQIVND, per germline (reference sequence). This CDR3 comprises 14 residues. DNA of the CDR3: TGTGCCAGTAAGTTTGTGAACACTAATCAGCCCCAGCATTTT. This gives the protein CASKFVNTNQPQHF.

This clonotype was seen a few times. The CDR3: CASSLSATNTGELFF. CDR3 DNA: TGTGCCAGCAGTTTATCAGCGACCAACACCGGGGAGCTGTTTTTT. The chain uses TRBV27 and TRBJ2-2, with D unresolved. Looked up from germline, CDR1 is MNHEY and CDR2 is SMNVEV (reference sequence). The length of the CDR3 is 15 residues. V lost 0 bases to trimming and J lost 2 bases, with 7 bases between them.

CDR3 region: CASSPRRTGQENYGYTF. The CDR3 bases are TGTGCCAGCAGCCCGCGTCGGACAGGACAGGAAAACTATGGCTACACCTTC. The gene calls are TRBV7-9 and TRBJ1-2, with 7 bases aligning to TRBD1. CDR3 size: 17 residues. Unmatched junction bases numbered 14, after V lost 5 bases and J lost 2 bases. CDR1 is SEHNR, CDR2 FQNEAQ, per germline (reference sequence). Full variable domain (remainder filled in from reference TRBV7-9 and TRBJ1-2): DTGVSQNPRHKITKRGQNVTFRCDPISEHNRLYWYRQTLGQGPEFLTYFQNEAQLEKSRLLSDRFSAERPKGSFSTLEIQRTEQGDSAMYLCASSPRRTGQENYGYTFGSGTRLTVV.

This clonotype was observed at least ten times. CDR3 amino acids: CATSDPTGRGDQPQHF. The CDR3 coding sequence is TGTGCCACCAGTGACCCCACAGGGAGAGGAGATCAGCCCCAGCATTTT. This rearrangement joins TRBV24-1 to TRBJ1-5, with D perhaps matching TRBD1 (6 bases). The CDR3 covers 16 residues. Germline V gene sequence: CDR1 KGHDR, CDR2 SFDVKD. Trimming pared 4 bases from V and 5 bases from J, leaving 17 bases between.

This clonotype has at least ten counts. The chain is built from TRBV7-8 and TRBJ2-3; D ambiguous. The CDR3 covers 15 residues. Germline CDR1 reads SGHVS; CDR2 reads FQNEAQ. V was shortened by 3 bases and J by 0 bases, with 10 bases between the two germline ends. Written as DNA, the CDR3 is TGTGCCAGCAGCTTTCCAGGACGGAGCACAGATACGCAGTATTTT. Amino acids: CASSFPGRSTDTQYF.

This chain joins TRBV6-6 and TRBJ2-2, with TRBD2 matching over 7 bases. The V and J ends lost 5 bases and 4 bases, in that order; junction bases with no gene match: 10. Germline V gene lookup returns CDR1 MNHNY and CDR2 SVGAGI (reference sequence). The CDR3 has 16 amino acids. The CDR3 loop reads CASSALRRGTTGELFF. The CDR3 DNA sequence: TGTGCCAGCAGTGCCCTTCGGCGGGGGACCACCGGGGAGCTGTTTTTT.

The chain has TRBV4-3 and TRBJ2-1, with a tentative D call TRBD2 (6 bases). The length of the CDR3 is 18 residues. In germline, CDR1 is LGHNA, CDR2 YSLEER. V lost 1 base and J 8 bases, leaving 24 bases between the germline ends. The CDR3 DNA follows: TGCGCCAGCAGCCAAGGGCCGGGGAGGCCCGACCGGGGCGATGAGCAGTTCTTC. This gives the protein CASSQGPGRPDRGDEQFF.

The chain carries TRBV27 and TRBJ1-6; 8 bases agree with TRBD1. The CDR3 has 14 residues. With V trimmed by 4 bases and J by 8 bases, 4 bases remained unmatched. Germline CDR1 is MNHEY and CDR2 is SMNVEV (reference sequence). CDR3 residues: CASSSQGAYSPLHF. CDR3 nucleotides: TGTGCCAGCAGTTCTCAGGGGGCTTATTCACCCCTCCACTTT.

The CDR3 coding sequence is TGTGCCTGCCAGGACGGAACGACCGGGGAGCTGTTTTTT. This codes for CACQDGTTGELFF. This chain joins TRBV12-3 or TRBV12-4 and TRBJ2-2; D gene ambiguous. Trimming removed 11 bases from V and 5 bases from J, with 15 bases in between. This CDR3 is 13 amino acids long.

This clonotype appeared a few times. The chain carries TRBV6-2 or TRBV6-3 and TRBJ2-3, with TRBD1 as a possible D gene (6 bases). CDR1 is MNHEY, CDR2 SVGEGT, per germline. The V end was cut by 0 bases, the J end by 2 bases, with 12 bases between. This CDR3 spans 16 amino acids. The CDR3: CASSYSAGDATDTQYF. The CDR3 region has the DNA TGTGCCAGCAGTTACTCGGCAGGGGACGCCACAGATACGCAGTATTTT.

The rearrangement uses TRBV6-1 and TRBJ2-1; D not resolved. CDR1 and CDR2 (germline): MNHNS, SASEGT. The CDR3 is made up of 15 amino acids. Trimming removed 1 base from V and 0 bases from J, with 7 bases in between. Here the CDR3 DNA reads TGTGCCAGCAGTGAAGGAAGGGTCTCCTACAATGAGCAGTTCTTC. It encodes CASSEGRVSYNEQFF.

The V call is TRBV6-4, the J call TRBJ1-6, with TRBD1 identical over 9 bases. Germline V gene data show CDR1 as MRHNA and CDR2 as SNTAGT. The CDR3 length is 15 residues. V trimming: 6 bases; J trimming: 5 bases; junction bases outside the gene matches: 5. In DNA form, the CDR3 reads TGTGCCAGCAGGGCCTGGACAGGGGATAATTCACCCCTCCACTTT. Translation gives CASRAWTGDNSPLHF.

The V gene is TRBV7-9, the J gene TRBJ1-4; no reliable D call. Trimming took 7 bases from V and 5 from J, leaving 17 bases between them. Germline assignment: CDR1 SEHNR and CDR2 FQNEAQ (reference sequence). The CDR3 totals 15 residues. The CDR3 here is CASIQRGAMNEKLFF. The CDR3 nucleotides read TGTGCCAGCATCCAACGGGGAGCGATGAATGAAAAACTGTTTTTT.

This clonotype was counted only a few times. The chain uses TRBV19 and TRBJ1-1, with 9 bases aligning to TRBD1. Germline V gene lookup returns CDR1 LNHDA and CDR2 SQIVND (reference sequence). The length of the CDR3 is 18 residues. Losses at the gene ends were 2 bases for V and 2 bases for J; bases not matched to a gene: 12. DNA of the CDR3: TGTGCCAGTAGTATACTCCGGACAGGGGACGGCGACAACACTGAAGCTTTCTTT. This gives the protein CASSILRTGDGDNTEAFF.

This clonotype has more than one count but fewer than ten. This chain connects TRBV6-2 or TRBV6-3 to TRBJ2-7; tentatively, D is TRBD2 (5 bases). Trimming left V 2 bases short and J 3 bases short, with 11 bases between. CDR3 size: 14 residues. Per germline, CDR1 MNHEY and CDR2 SVGEGT. The CDR3 loop is CASSYGGEGYEQYV. CDR3 in DNA: TGTGCCAGCAGTTACGGAGGAGAAGGCTACGAGCAGTACGTC.

This clonotype was counted ten times or more. The chain recombines TRBV7-9 with TRBJ2-4; 7 nucleotides line up with TRBD2. The length of the CDR3 is 14 residues. Germline V lookup: CDR1 SEHNR, CDR2 FQNEAQ (reference sequence). Unmatched junction bases numbered 6, after V lost 3 bases and J lost 7 bases. The CDR3 sequence: CASSFVREGNIQYF. The CDR3 coding sequence is TGTGCCAGCAGCTTCGTCAGGGAGGGGAACATTCAGTACTTC. The whole variable domain, filled in from reference TRBV7-9 and TRBJ2-4, reads DTGVSQNPRHKITKRGQNVTFRCDPISEHNRLYWYRQTLGQGPEFLTYFQNEAQLEKSRLLSDRFSAERPKGSFSTLEIQRTEQGDSAMYLCASSFVREGNIQYFGAGTRLSVL.

There are many counts of this clonotype. The V and J genes are TRBV7-9 and TRBJ1-2, with D tentatively TRBD1 (5 bases). The CDR3 is made up of 16 amino acids. Trimming left V 7 bases short and J 4 bases short, with 22 bases between. Germline V CDR1 and CDR2: SEHNR, FQNEAQ (reference sequence). CDR3 in DNA: TGTGCCAGCACCGGCTGGGGGGAAATAAGGGGCTATGGCTACACCTTC. Translating it yields CASTGWGEIRGYGYTF. The full variable domain, completed using reference TRBV7-9 and TRBJ1-2, is DTGVSQNPRHKITKRGQNVTFRCDPISEHNRLYWYRQTLGQGPEFLTYFQNEAQLEKSRLLSDRFSAERPKGSFSTLEIQRTEQGDSAMYLCASTGWGEIRGYGYTFGSGTRLTVV.

This clonotype was seen a few times. The V gene is TRBV19, the J gene TRBJ2-4, with D tentatively TRBD1 or TRBD2 (8 bases each). Trimming removed 6 bases from V and 9 bases from J, with 27 bases in between. The CDR3 extends over 17 amino acids. CDR1 LNHDA and CDR2 SQIVND come from the germline V gene (reference sequence). The CDR3 spells CASSTSYRGTSTTIQYF. The CDR3 DNA follows: TGTGCCAGTAGCACATCGTACAGGGGGACTAGTACGACCATTCAGTACTTC. The full variable domain, rest sourced from reference TRBV19 and TRBJ2-4, is DGGITQSPKYLFRKEGQNVTLSCEQNLNHDAMYWYRQDPGQGLRLIYYSQIVNDFQKGDIAEGYSVSREKKESFPLTVTSAQKNPTAFYLCASSTSYRGTSTTIQYFGAGTRLSVL.

V gene TRBV20-1 combines with J gene TRBJ2-1, with 11 bases matching TRBD2. Germline lookup yields CDR1 DFQATT and CDR2 SNEGSKA (reference sequence). After removal of 3 bases from V and 4 bases from J, the junction contained 8 bases not matched to a gene. This CDR3 has 16 residues. The CDR3 DNA reads TGCAGTGCTAGCCCCCCGGGACTAGCGGCATACAATGAGCAGTTCTTC. It specifies CSASPPGLAAYNEQFF.